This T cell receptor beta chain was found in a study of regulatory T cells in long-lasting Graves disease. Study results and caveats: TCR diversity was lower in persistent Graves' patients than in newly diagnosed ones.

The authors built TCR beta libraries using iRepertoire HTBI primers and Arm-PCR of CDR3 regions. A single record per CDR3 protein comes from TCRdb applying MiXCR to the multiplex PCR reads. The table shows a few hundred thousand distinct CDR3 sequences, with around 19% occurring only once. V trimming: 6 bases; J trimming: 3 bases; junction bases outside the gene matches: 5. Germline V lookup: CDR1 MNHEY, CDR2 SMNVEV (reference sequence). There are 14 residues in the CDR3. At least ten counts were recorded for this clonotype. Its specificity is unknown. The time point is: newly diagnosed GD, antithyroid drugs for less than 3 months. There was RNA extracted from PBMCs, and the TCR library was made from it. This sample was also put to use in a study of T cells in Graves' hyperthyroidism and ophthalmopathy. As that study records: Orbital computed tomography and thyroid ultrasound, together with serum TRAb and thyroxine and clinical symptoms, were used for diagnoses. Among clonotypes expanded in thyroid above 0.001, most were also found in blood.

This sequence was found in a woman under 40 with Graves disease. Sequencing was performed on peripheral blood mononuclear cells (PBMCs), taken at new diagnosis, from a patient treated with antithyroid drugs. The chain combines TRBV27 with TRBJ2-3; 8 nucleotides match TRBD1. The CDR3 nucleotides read TGTGCCAGCAGCGACAGGGGAAGGACAGATACGCAGTATTTT. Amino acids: CASSDRGRTDTQYF.